A single sample gave rise to the 25 T cell receptor beta chains below, sequenced in a study of T cells expressing NK-cell markers. TCRdb reanalyzed the 5' RACE reads, giving one entry per CDR3 protein sequence and no DNA. The table lists roughly 420,000 distinct CDR3 sequences. The sequencing input was blood T cells: a sorted CD56 or NKG2C T cell subset, CD4+ or CD8+ T cells, or bulk PBMC T cells (not recorded which). All receptors come from a woman between 18 and 75 years old in good health.

The V and J genes are TRBV5-1 and TRBJ2-1; the D call from TCRdb, TRBD2, cannot be confirmed without DNA. The CDR3 is made up of 13 amino acids. Germline V lookup: CDR1 SGHRS, CDR2 YFSETQ. This CDR3 is CASSWRLGDEQFF.

The chain joins TRBV7-8 to TRBJ2-5; TCRdb lists TRBD1, though no DNA is available to test this call. The CDR3 is 15 amino acids. Germline V gene data show CDR1 as SGHVS and CDR2 as FQNEAQ. CDR3 sequence reads: CASSLFGQGKETQYF. The whole variable domain, remainder taken from reference TRBV7-8 and TRBJ2-5, is GAGVSQSPRYKVAKRGQDVALRCDPISGHVSLFWYQQALGQGPEFLTYFQNEAQLDKSGLPSDRFFAERPEGSVSTLKIQRTQQEDSAVYLCASSLFGQGKETQYFGPGTRLLVL.

The chain employs TRBV18 and TRBJ1-1; TCRdb picks TRBD1, but there is no DNA to check that call. Germline CDR1 KGHSH, CDR2 LQKENI. The CDR3 has 14 amino acids. CDR3 residues: CASSPGQSYTEAFF.

The V gene is TRBV12-3 or TRBV12-4, the J gene TRBJ1-3; TCRdb calls TRBD1, which cannot be checked without DNA. The CDR3 sequence is 15 residues long. CDR3 loop: CASGDSRPSGNTIYF.

The rearrangement links TRBV12-3 or TRBV12-4 to TRBJ1-6; as DNA is missing, the TRBD1 call by TCRdb cannot be tested. The CDR3 has 15 amino acids. The CDR3 loop reads CASSLEQGVQSPLHF.

The CDR3 sequence: CATRGQPNTGELFF. V is TRBV24-1 and J is TRBJ2-2; TCRdb's D gene call, TRBD1, goes unchecked for lack of DNA. The CDR3 consists of 14 residues. Germline V lookup: CDR1 KGHDR, CDR2 SFDVKD.

The chain carries TRBV19 and TRBJ1-1. CDR3 length: 14 residues. CDR1 and CDR2 from the germline V gene are LNHDA and SQIVND (reference sequence). The CDR3 sequence is CASSIAQGRTEAFF.

This chain links TRBV4-3 with TRBJ2-5; TCRdb's D call of TRBD2 is untestable without DNA. This CDR3 is built from 17 residues. Germline assignment: CDR1 LGHNA and CDR2 YSLEER. CDR3 loop: CASSRTRLAGNQETQYF.

The chain joins TRBV19 to TRBJ2-7; TCRdb lists TRBD1, though no DNA is available to test this call. Germline CDR1 reads LNHDA; CDR2 reads SQIVND (reference sequence). The CDR3 extends over 15 amino acids. CDR3 residues: CASSPAGTATYEQYF.

The chain joins TRBV29-1 to TRBJ1-2. The length of the CDR3 is 13 residues. Germline CDR1 reads SQVTM; CDR2 reads ANQGSEA. CDR3 in amino acids: CSDRTDTNYGYTF. Together with reference TRBV29-1 and TRBJ1-2, the CDR3 gives the full variable domain: SAVISQKPSRDICQRGTSLTIQCQVDSQVTMMFWYRQQPGQSLTLIATANQGSEATYESGFVIDKFPISRPNLTFSTLTVSNMSPEDSSIYLCSDRTDTNYGYTFGSGTRLTVV.

The rearrangement uses TRBV5-1 and TRBJ2-6. Germline CDR1 is SGHRS and CDR2 is YFSETQ. The CDR3 runs to 15 residues. The CDR3 loop is CASSADGSGVNVLTF.

This chain connects TRBV20-1 to TRBJ2-1. CDR1 is DFQATT, CDR2 SNEGSKA, per germline (reference sequence). CDR3 length: 14 residues. CDR3 region: CSARDSGTYNEQFF.

The chain uses TRBV29-1 and TRBJ2-7; TCRdb outputs TRBD1, but without DNA this stays unchecked. This CDR3 has 12 amino acids. CDR1 and CDR2 from the germline V gene are SQVTM and ANQGSEA. The CDR3 loop is CSVRQGTYEQYF.

The rearrangement links TRBV7-2 to TRBJ2-1. This CDR3 region has 13 residues. CDR1 and CDR2 (germline): SGHTA, FQGNSA. The CDR3 sequence: CASSLARLNEQFF.

The V gene is TRBV18, the J gene TRBJ2-1; TCRdb's D call, TRBD1, is unchecked because there is no DNA. Germline assignment: CDR1 KGHSH and CDR2 LQKENI. The CDR3 is 15 amino acids. CDR3 sequence: CASSPDSFNYNEQFF.

This sequence joins TRBV5-1 and TRBJ1-1; the TCRdb call, TRBD1, lacks DNA for checking. CDR1 and CDR2 (germline): SGHRS, YFSETQ. The CDR3 consists of 15 residues. The CDR3 region is CASSYAGTENTEAFF.

This chain uses TRBV28 with TRBJ2-3; TCRdb's assignment of TRBD2 cannot be checked, as there is no DNA. The germline V gene encodes CDR1 MDHEN and CDR2 SYDVKM. The CDR3 consists of 14 residues. CDR3 region: CASSLRVAPDTQYF.

The chain employs TRBV29-1 and TRBJ2-6; TCRdb proposes TRBD2, but this gene call is untestable without DNA. Per germline, CDR1 SQVTM and CDR2 ANQGSEA. The CDR3 totals 15 residues. The CDR3 reads CSVRVRGSGANVLTF.

This chain uses TRBV20-1 with TRBJ2-7. CDR3 size: 13 residues. Germline values: CDR1 DFQATT, CDR2 SNEGSKA (reference sequence). The CDR3 protein is CSARSQSSYEQYF.

The J gene is TRBJ2-1, the V gene TRBV3-1. Germline V CDR1 and CDR2: LGHDT, YNNKEL (reference sequence). The CDR3 spans 13 residues. CDR3 residues: CASSRQRNNEQFF.

The chain employs TRBV12-3 or TRBV12-4 and TRBJ2-3. CDR3 size: 13 residues. The CDR3 sequence: CASGLSSADTQYF.

This chain links TRBV7-6 with TRBJ2-2; as DNA is missing, the TRBD2 call by TCRdb cannot be tested. The CDR3 is 14 residues long. Looked up from germline, CDR1 is SGHVS and CDR2 is FNYEAQ. This CDR3 is CASSPAGGSVELFF.

This chain links TRBV29-1 with TRBJ2-1. Per the germline V gene, CDR1 is SQVTM and CDR2 is ANQGSEA. The length of the CDR3 is 12 residues. CDR3 protein: CSVEGSEPEQFF.

This chain connects TRBV18 to TRBJ2-1; TCRdb proposes TRBD1, but this gene call is untestable without DNA. The CDR3 extends over 16 amino acids. CDR1 KGHSH and CDR2 LQKENI come from the germline V gene. CDR3 in amino acids: CASSPKRDRPDNEQFF.

The CDR3 protein is CASSYSGVADTQYF. V and J are TRBV6-5 and TRBJ2-3. The CDR3 runs 14 residues. CDR1 and CDR2 from the germline V gene are MNHEY and SVGAGI.